The sequence of this TCR beta chain was determined in a study of cytomegalovirus exposure and HLA in healthy donors. Overall study findings and caveats: For most TCR beta V segments, an earlier analysis put the productive rate at about 87% or about 30% of the time. In vitro experiments confirmed that three CMV-associated chains were specific for CMV antigens. Several of the most significant clusters were apparently associated with common viral pathogens in a later analysis.

As concerns this clone: The antigen remains unidentified.

The PCR contained 60 Vbeta and 13 Jbeta primers. Original analysis: Unique TCR beta chains numbered roughly 80 million in a later analysis, with roughly 10 million shared. Generated by immunoSEQ multiplex PCR, the TCRdb table keeps only in-frame clones and is missing some. V and J calls plus clone size are reproduced from that table; the DNA served to infer D and trimming. The table lists some 130,000 clones, around 77% of them singletons. Between the trimmed V and J ends, which lost 3 bases and 3 bases, there was a span of 21 bases. The CDR3 extends over 17 amino acids. The V gene's germline CDR1 is ENHRY and CDR2 SYGVKD.

The genes are TRBV10-3 and TRBJ2-7, with a weak D call TRBD1 (6 bases). Sequencing was done on a sample of PBMCs. The clonotype was recovered from a man younger than 35 in good health and CMV-seronegative. The CDR3 nucleotides read TGTGCCATCAGTGAAGGGGGTGCGGGTCTATCAGGCTACGAGCAGTACTTC. This translates into CAISEGGAGLSGYEQYF.